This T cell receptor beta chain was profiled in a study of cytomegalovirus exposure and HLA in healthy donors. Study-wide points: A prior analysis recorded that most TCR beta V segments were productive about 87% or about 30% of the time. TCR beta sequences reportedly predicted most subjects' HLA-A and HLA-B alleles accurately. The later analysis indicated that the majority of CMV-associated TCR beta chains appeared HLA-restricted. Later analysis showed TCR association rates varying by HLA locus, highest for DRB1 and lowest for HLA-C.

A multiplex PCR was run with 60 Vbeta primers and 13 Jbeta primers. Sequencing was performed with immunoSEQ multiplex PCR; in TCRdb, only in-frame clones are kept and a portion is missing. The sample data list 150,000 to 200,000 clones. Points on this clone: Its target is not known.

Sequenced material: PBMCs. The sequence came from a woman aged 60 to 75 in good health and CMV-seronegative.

The CDR3 region is CASSLRQNQETQYF. In DNA, the CDR3 is TGCGCCAGCAGCCTTCGACAGAACCAAGAGACCCAGTACTTC. This chain joins TRBV5-1 and TRBJ2-5; weak D call: TRBD1 (5 bases). The germline gives CDR1 SGHRS, CDR2 YFSETQ. V shed 4 bases and J shed 0 bases, with 10 bases lying between them. The CDR3 consists of 14 residues.